This T cell receptor (beta chain) derives from a study of T cells in Graves' hyperthyroidism and ophthalmopathy. General study results and limits: The model predicted ophthalmopathy a median approximately seven months before onset. Appearing also in blood were most of the thyroid clonotypes expanded above 0.001.

For this clonotype: What it recognizes is unknown.

Amplification targeted TCR beta CDR3 regions from RNA transcripts. The study used the HTBI primer set for a first-round RT-PCR of the TCR CDR3. TCRdb called the multiplex PCR reads again in MiXCR, with one record for every CDR3 protein. Altogether around 340,000 distinct CDR3 sequences are present, roughly 21% being singletons, with the ten largest covering around 50%. Researchers defined stable Graves' hyperthyroidism as no ophthalmopathy progression within 18 months. The sequencing sample was made of blood. This receptor was taken from a woman between 50 and 59 years old with Graves' hyperthyroidism.

CDR3 bases: TGTGCCAGCGGACAGGGAAACTACGAGCAGTACTTC. It is translated as CASGQGNYEQYF. The chain carries TRBV7-9 and TRBJ2-7; TRBD1 aligns across 8 bases. This CDR3 spans 12 amino acids. The germline CDR1 and CDR2 sequences are SEHNR and FQNEAQ (reference sequence). Germline trimming cut 8 bases from V and 3 bases from J; bases unmatched to any gene: 3.